A selection of T cell receptor beta chains follows, all from one sample in a study of cytomegalovirus exposure and HLA in healthy donors. Clones were sequenced by immunoSEQ multiplex PCR, and TCRdb holds only the in-frame ones, with some missing. The sample records about 130,000 clones, around four fifths being singletons. Input material: PBMCs. These receptor sequences come from a man younger than 35 in good health and CMV-seropositive. Each CDR3 is given without its conserved first and last residue. The order of the fields is V gene, J gene, CDR3 protein.

V gene: TRBV20-1; J gene: TRBJ2-1; CDR3 protein: RAGTAQF
V gene: TRBV27; J gene: TRBJ1-2; CDR3 protein: ASSLSWTAVGGYT
V gene: TRBV18; J gene: TRBJ1-1; CDR3 protein: ASSPRNTEAF
V gene: TRBV16; J gene: TRBJ2-7; CDR3 protein: ASSQRLEREQY
V gene: TRBV29-1; J gene: TRBJ2-3; CDR3 protein: SVDSQGEVGDTQY
V gene: TRBV7-9; J gene: TRBJ2-1; CDR3 protein: ASSPAGEQF
V gene: TRBV7-3; J gene: TRBJ2-3; CDR3 protein: ASSPRDRTDTQY
V gene: TRBV5-4; J gene: TRBJ2-1; CDR3 protein: ASSYLQGEGLDEQF
V gene: TRBV27; J gene: TRBJ2-6; CDR3 protein: ASSLGGDTGANVLT
V gene: TRBV2; J gene: TRBJ2-1; CDR3 protein: ASSVTGNEQF
V gene: TRBV28; J gene: TRBJ2-5; CDR3 protein: ASEGQTGETQY
V gene: TRBV2; J gene: TRBJ2-7; CDR3 protein: ASRDSTYEQY
V gene: TRBV5-6; J gene: TRBJ1-1; CDR3 protein: ASSLRRNTEAF
V gene: TRBV11-2; J gene: TRBJ2-2; CDR3 protein: ASSLAGGPSGELF
V gene: TRBV27; J gene: TRBJ2-2; CDR3 protein: ASSSTDRVLTGELF
V gene: TRBV2; J gene: TRBJ1-1; CDR3 protein: ASSGQGLNTEAF
V gene: TRBV5-8; J gene: TRBJ1-3; CDR3 protein: ASREGAKGSGNTIY
V gene: TRBV27; J gene: TRBJ2-1; CDR3 protein: ASSLWRGLSYNEQF
V gene: TRBV4-1; J gene: TRBJ2-7; CDR3 protein: ASSQVPQGNGGQY
V gene: TRBV2; J gene: TRBJ1-3; CDR3 protein: ASSPTLRGLGNTIY
V gene: TRBV27; J gene: TRBJ2-7; CDR3 protein: ASNRQLPPYEQY
V gene: TRBV5-1; J gene: TRBJ1-6; CDR3 protein: ASSLGTGSSYNSPLH
V gene: TRBV11-2; J gene: TRBJ2-3; CDR3 protein: ASSFSSGGIVGTDTQY
V gene: TRBV6-5; J gene: TRBJ2-1; CDR3 protein: ASSSGGEQF
V gene: TRBV7-3; J gene: TRBJ2-1; CDR3 protein: ASSLAGGPYNEQF
V gene: TRBV9; J gene: TRBJ1-4; CDR3 protein: ASSVSGTGLEKLF
V gene: TRBV29-1; J gene: TRBJ1-4; CDR3 protein: SVGEETATNEKLF
V gene: TRBV6-6; J gene: TRBJ2-3; CDR3 protein: ASSYASGGPTDTQY
V gene: TRBV5-1; J gene: TRBJ2-2; CDR3 protein: ASSLGDRVPTGELF
V gene: TRBV7-6; J gene: TRBJ1-3; CDR3 protein: ASSFQGSGNTIY
V gene: TRBV29-1; J gene: TRBJ2-7; CDR3 protein: SVLGGLATYEQY
V gene: TRBV9; J gene: TRBJ1-1; CDR3 protein: ASSGSVNTEAF
V gene: TRBV11-3; J gene: TRBJ2-4; CDR3 protein: ASSLGGEKNIQY
V gene: TRBV4-1; J gene: TRBJ2-5; CDR3 protein: ASSQPRGSGGVHQETQY
V gene: TRBV30; J gene: TRBJ1-5; CDR3 protein: AWSDSAKNQPQH
V gene: TRBV4-1; J gene: TRBJ1-1; CDR3 protein: ASSPRRGENTEAF
V gene: TRBV30; J gene: TRBJ2-1; CDR3 protein: AWSVPAGALHEQF
V gene: TRBV7-8; J gene: TRBJ2-1; CDR3 protein: ASSLGASEQF
V gene: TRBV19; J gene: TRBJ2-5; CDR3 protein: ASSMGTVETQY
V gene: TRBV5-5; J gene: TRBJ2-2; CDR3 protein: ASSLEISTGELF
V gene: TRBV6-6; J gene: TRBJ1-5; CDR3 protein: ASSRSDHSNQPQH
V gene: TRBV5-1; J gene: TRBJ2-7; CDR3 protein: ASSLGTGSSYEQY